This entry lists 16 T cell receptor beta chains sequenced from one sample in a study of T cell repertoires in cytomegalovirus infection. TCRdb processed the reads anew with MiXCR; each CDR3 protein has one entry. Altogether more than 400,000 distinct CDR3 sequences are present, 26% being singletons, with the ten largest covering around 13%. The sequencing sample was made of PBMCs. The receptors were sampled from a human donor in good health (CMV status not recorded). Some clones in this sample may be carry-over from other donors' samples.

The chain combines TRBV6-2 or TRBV6-3 with TRBJ2-7, with D possibly matching TRBD2 (6 bases). The CDR3 length is 15 residues. The ends were cut back, 4 bases at V and 1 base at J, with 14 bases in the middle. Looked up from germline, CDR1 is MNHEY and CDR2 is SVGEGT. The CDR3 reads CASSFKSGESYEQYF. The CDR3 nucleotides read TGTGCCAGCAGTTTCAAATCGGGGGAGTCCTACGAGCAGTACTTC.

V gene TRBV7-9 combines with J gene TRBJ1-3, with D possibly matching TRBD1 (5 bases). The CDR3 runs to 12 residues. Trimming stripped 7 bases from V and 8 bases from J, with 12 bases between. Looked up from germline, CDR1 is SEHNR and CDR2 is FQNEAQ (reference sequence). CDR3 region: CASTGRGHTIYF. DNA for the CDR3: TGTGCCAGCACCGGGAGGGGACACACCATATATTTT.

This chain links TRBV6-2 or TRBV6-3 with TRBJ2-3, with TRBD1 matching 7 bases. Germline trimming cut 2 bases from V and 2 bases from J; bases unmatched to any gene: 4. The germline V gene has CDR1 MNHEY and CDR2 SVGEGT. This CDR3 spans 15 amino acids. The CDR3 region is CASSYGDSNTDTQYF. As DNA, the CDR3 is TGTGCCAGCAGTTACGGGGACAGCAACACAGATACGCAGTATTTT.

This rearrangement joins TRBV7-9 to TRBJ1-5; D gene uncertain. The CDR3 spans 12 residues. Germline V gene sequence: CDR1 SEHNR, CDR2 FQNEAQ (reference sequence). Trimming took 5 bases from V and 6 from J, leaving 8 bases between them. CDR3 sequence reads: CASSVPGQPQHF. The CDR3 bases are TGTGCCAGCAGCGTCCCCGGTCAGCCCCAGCATTTT.

This clonotype showed up just a few times. The chain recombines TRBV12-5 with TRBJ2-1; TRBD2 agrees at 8 bases. V lost 0 bases and J lost 5; bases outside the gene matches: 3. The CDR3 has 15 amino acids. CDR1 is LGHNT and CDR2 is FRNRAP in the germline V gene. For the CDR3, the DNA is TGTGCTAGTGGTTTGGTAGGCGGGGGGAACAATGAGCAGTTCTTC. Amino acid sequence: CASGLVGGGNNEQFF.

This clonotype was recorded a few times. The CDR3 here is CSVGAPGQGNEQYF. Written as DNA, the CDR3 is TGCAGCGTTGGGGCTCCGGGACAGGGTAACGAGCAGTACTTC. V gene TRBV29-1 combines with J gene TRBJ2-7; 9 positions agree with TRBD1. Unmatched junction bases numbered 9, after V lost 4 bases and J lost 5 bases. The CDR3 has 14 amino acids. Germline lookup yields CDR1 SQVTM and CDR2 ANQGSEA.

This clonotype showed up many times. V gene TRBV6-1 combines with J gene TRBJ1-1, with 7 bases that match TRBD1. Germline loops: CDR1 MNHNS, CDR2 SASEGT. This CDR3 contains 14 residues. V shed 7 bases and J 1 base; nucleotides not matched to a gene: 6. The CDR3 sequence is CASNQQGRNTEAFF. In DNA form, the CDR3 reads TGTGCCAGCAACCAACAGGGGCGGAACACTGAAGCTTTCTTT.

This clonotype was detected many times. The chain uses TRBV7-6 and TRBJ2-5; perhaps D is TRBD1 or TRBD2 (6 bases each). The CDR3 loop spans 14 amino acids. The germline V and J ends were trimmed by 7 bases and 2 bases, with 14 bases remaining between them. In germline, CDR1 is SGHVS, CDR2 FNYEAQ. The CDR3 coding sequence is TGTGCCAGCACCTCGGGGGCAAAACAAGAGACCCAGTACTTC. Translation: CASTSGAKQETQYF.

This clonotype was counted between two and nine times. The chain has TRBV7-2 and TRBJ1-6; 7 bases are a match to TRBD1. Losses at the gene ends were 3 bases for V and 2 bases for J; bases not matched to a gene: 4. The CDR3 is 16 residues long. CDR1 and CDR2 (germline): SGHTA, FQGNSA. The chain's CDR3 is CASSLGTATYNSPLHF. CDR3 sequence (DNA): TGTGCCAGCAGCTTGGGGACAGCTACCTATAATTCACCCCTCCACTTT. Variable domain in full (rest from reference TRBV7-2 and TRBJ1-6): GAGVSQSPSNKVTEKGKDVELRCDPISGHTALYWYRQSLGQGLEFLIYFQGNSAPDKSGLPSDRFSAERTGGSVSTLTIQRTQQEDSAVYLCASSLGTATYNSPLHFGNGTRLTVT.

The gene calls are TRBV10-3 and TRBJ2-5, with 9 bases lining up with TRBD2. V trimming: 10 bases; J trimming: 1 base; junction bases outside the gene matches: 4. Germline CDR1 is ENHRY and CDR2 is SYGVKD. CDR3 length: 13 residues. CDR3 sequence reads: CASQGLAQETQYF. DNA of the CDR3: TGTGCCAGCCAGGGACTAGCCCAAGAGACCCAGTACTTC.

This clonotype appeared a few times. This chain uses TRBV7-2 with TRBJ1-5, with D hard to call. Germline loops: CDR1 SGHTA, CDR2 FQGNSA. The V end was cut by 4 bases, the J end by 6 bases, with 7 bases between. There are 12 residues in the CDR3. The CDR3 sequence is CASSSPPQPQHF. CDR3 sequence (DNA): TGTGCCAGCAGCTCCCCCCCTCAGCCCCAGCATTTT.

A few counts support this clonotype. This rearrangement joins TRBV12-3 or TRBV12-4 to TRBJ2-4; D possibly corresponds to TRBD2 (5 bases). With 5 bases removed from V and 0 bases from J, the gap between germline ends came to 17 bases. The CDR3 is 17 amino acids. CDR3 loop: CASSSEGHSLAKNIQYF. The CDR3 DNA follows: TGTGCCAGCAGTAGTGAGGGCCACTCCCTAGCCAAAAACATTCAGTACTTC.

This clonotype was seen more than once but under ten times. The gene calls are TRBV7-4 and TRBJ2-2, with D perhaps matching TRBD1 (6 bases). The CDR3 is made up of 14 amino acids. Trimming stripped 11 bases from V and 3 bases from J, with 16 bases between. Germline lookup yields CDR1 SGHVT and CDR2 SQSDAQ. CDR3: CAPAETGDTGELFF. The CDR3 bases are TGTGCCCCCGCCGAGACAGGCGACACCGGGGAGCTGTTTTTT.

Ten or more counts support this clonotype. The chain joins TRBV7-3 to TRBJ1-2; TRBD1 aligns across 7 bases. Germline V gene data show CDR1 as SGHTA and CDR2 as FQGTGA. With V trimmed by 5 bases and J by 7 bases, 7 bases remained unmatched. This CDR3 spans 13 amino acids. The CDR3 DNA reads TGTGCCAGCAGCCAGGACCACAGGGGTGGCTACACCTTC. The encoded protein is CASSQDHRGGYTF.

This chain links TRBV12-3 or TRBV12-4 with TRBJ2-5, with D tentatively TRBD2 (5 bases). Trimming stripped 3 bases from V and 1 base from J, with 12 bases between. The CDR3 spans 15 residues. DNA of the CDR3: TGTGCCAGCAGTTTCTCCTGGGGAGCCCAAGAGACCCAGTACTTC. Translated, it gives CASSFSWGAQETQYF.

V gene TRBV15 combines with J gene TRBJ2-3, with 7 positions matching TRBD1. V dropped 5 bases and J dropped 3; count of bases not matched to a gene: 5. The CDR3 runs 14 residues. Looked up from germline, CDR1 is LNHNV and CDR2 is YYDKDF (reference sequence). The CDR3 nucleotides read TGTGCCACCAGCTGGGGGACAGAGACAGATACGCAGTATTTT. It encodes CATSWGTETDTQYF. Filled out from reference TRBV15 and TRBJ2-3, the complete variable domain reads DAMVIQNPRYQVTQFGKPVTLSCSQTLNHNVMYWYQQKSSQAPKLLFHYYDKDFNNEADTPDNFQSRRPNTSFCFLDIRSPGLGDTAMYLCATSWGTETDTQYFGPGTRLTVL.